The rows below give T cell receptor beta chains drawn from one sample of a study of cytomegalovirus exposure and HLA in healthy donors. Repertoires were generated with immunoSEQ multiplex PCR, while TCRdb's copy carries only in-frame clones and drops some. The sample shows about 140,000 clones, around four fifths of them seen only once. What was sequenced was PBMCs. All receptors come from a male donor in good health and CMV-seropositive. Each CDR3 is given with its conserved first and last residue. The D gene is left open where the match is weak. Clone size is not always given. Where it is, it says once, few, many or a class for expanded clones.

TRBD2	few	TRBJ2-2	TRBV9	TGTGCCAGCAGCACCCGACTAGCGGGGCTGAACACCGGGGAGCTGTTTTTT	CASSTRLAGLNTGELFF
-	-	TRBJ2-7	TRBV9	TGTGCCAGCAGCCCAGGGGGTAGCGGAGCCTACGAGCAGTACTTC	CASSPGGSGAYEQYF
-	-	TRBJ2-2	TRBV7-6	TGTGCCAGCAGCTTAAGAGGGATGAACACCGGGGAGCTGTTTTTT	CASSLRGMNTGELFF
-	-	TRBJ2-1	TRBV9	TGTGCCAGCAGCGTAGCAGGGGTACGGACCTACAATGAGCAGTTCTTC	CASSVAGVRTYNEQFF
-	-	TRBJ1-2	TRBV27	TGTGCCAGCGGATCGACAGCTAACTATGGCTACACCTTC	CASGSTANYGYTF
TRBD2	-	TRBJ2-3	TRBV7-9	TGTGCCAGCAGCTTAGGCCTTAGCGGGGGGGGCACAGATACGCAGTATTTT	CASSLGLSGGGTDTQYF
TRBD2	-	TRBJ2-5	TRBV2	TGTGCCAGCAGTCCGGGGACTAGCGGGTCCCCCCAAGAGACCCAGTACTTC	CASSPGTSGSPQETQYF
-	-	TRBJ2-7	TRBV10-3	TGTGCCATCAGTGTGACTAGTAATCCCTACGAGCAGTACTTC	CAISVTSNPYEQYF
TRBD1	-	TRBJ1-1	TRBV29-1	TGCAGCGGCCCCTCACCGTGGACAGGGATGAACACTGAAGCTTTCTTT	CSGPSPWTGMNTEAFF
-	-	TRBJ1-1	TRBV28	TGTGCCAGCAGGGGCGGGGGTCGGACTGAAGCTTTCTTT	CASRGGGRTEAFF
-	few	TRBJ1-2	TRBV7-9	TGTGCCAGCAGCCACCGACAGATTACTAACTATGGCTACACCTTC	CASSHRQITNYGYTF
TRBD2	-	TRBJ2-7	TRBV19	TGTGCCAGTAGTATTATTGGACTAGCGGGGCTGAGCTCCTACGAGCAGTACTTC	CASSIIGLAGLSSYEQYF
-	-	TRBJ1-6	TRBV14	TGTGCCAGCAGCCAAGACATTCGGGATTCACCCCTCCACTTT	CASSQDIRDSPLHF
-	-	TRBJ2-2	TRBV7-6	TGTGCCAGCAGCCCCTTCGAGTCGGGGGTTAGCACCGGGGAGCTGTTTTTT	CASSPFESGVSTGELFF
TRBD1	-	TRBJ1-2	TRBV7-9	TGTGCCAGCAGCCCTCGGACAGGCGATGGCTACACCTTC	CASSPRTGDGYTF
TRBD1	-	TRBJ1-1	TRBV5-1	TGCGCCAGCAGCTTACTACAGGGGTCGGGGGCTGAAGCTTTCTTT	CASSLLQGSGAEAFF
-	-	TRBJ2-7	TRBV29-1	TGCAGCGTTGAATGGTGGTGGGGGCAACCGGGGGAGCAGTACTTC	CSVEWWWGQPGEQYF
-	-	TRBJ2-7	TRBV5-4	TGTGCCAGCAGGATTGGGGGGACCTACGAGCAGTACTTC	CASRIGGTYEQYF
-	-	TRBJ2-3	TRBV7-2	TGTGCCAGCAGTCCTAGCTACTTGGAAACAGATACGCAGTATTTT	CASSPSYLETDTQYF
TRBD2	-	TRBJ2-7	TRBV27	TGTGCCAGCAGTTTAAGGACCTCCCGACTAGCGGGAGAAGGAGGCGAGCAGTACTTC	CASSLRTSRLAGEGGEQYF
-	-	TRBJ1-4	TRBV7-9	TGTGCCAGCAGCTTAGGTGGCGGAGTTAATGAAAAACTGTTTTTT	CASSLGGGVNEKLFF
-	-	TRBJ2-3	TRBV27	TGTGCCAGCAGCGGACTACAAAGCACAGATACGCAGTATTTT	CASSGLQSTDTQYF
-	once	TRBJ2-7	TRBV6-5	TGTGCCAGCAGTTACGGGTCGGGAACTTCCTACGAGCAGTACTTC	CASSYGSGTSYEQYF
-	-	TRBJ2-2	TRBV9	TGTGCCAGCAGAGCGGACCAGAACACCGGGGAGCTGTTTTTT	CASRADQNTGELFF
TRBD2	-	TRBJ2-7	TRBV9	TGTGCCAGCAGCGTAGAGTCTAGCGGGAGCTACGAGCAGTACTTC	CASSVESSGSYEQYF
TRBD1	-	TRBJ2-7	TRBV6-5	TGTGCCAGCAGGGAACCGGGACAGCTCTACTACGAGCAGTACTTC	CASREPGQLYYEQYF
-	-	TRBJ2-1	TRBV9	TGTGCCAGCAGCGTAGGAGCGGCAGGATACAATGAGCAGTTCTTC	CASSVGAAGYNEQFF
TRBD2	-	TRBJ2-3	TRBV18	TGTGCCAGCTCACCCCGTGAACATAGCGGGGGCACAGATACGCAGTATTTT	CASSPREHSGGTDTQYF
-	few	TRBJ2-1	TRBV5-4	TGTGCCAGCAGCTTGGAAGGGGGAGGGCCGGGGAATGAGCAGTTCTTC	CASSLEGGGPGNEQFF
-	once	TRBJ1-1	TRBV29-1	TGCAGCGTTGGGGCCTCCGGCCCTGAAGCTTTCTTT	CSVGASGPEAFF
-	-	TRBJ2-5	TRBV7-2	TGTGCCAGCAGCTTAAACAGGGGGGGAGGGGAGACCCAGTACTTC	CASSLNRGGGETQYF
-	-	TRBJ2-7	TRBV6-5	TGTGCCACAGGAGGGGACCGAAGCTACGAGCAGTACTTC	CATGGDRSYEQYF
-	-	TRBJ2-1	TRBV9	TGTGCCAGCAGCGTAGGGGGGGGCTCGTCAAATGAGCAGTTCTTC	CASSVGGGSSNEQFF
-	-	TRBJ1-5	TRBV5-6	TGTGCCAGCAGCCGCAGGGGATGGGATCAGCCCCAGCATTTT	CASSRRGWDQPQHF
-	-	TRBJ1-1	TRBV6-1	TGTGCCAGCAGTGAACGGGTCGTAGCAATAATGAACACTGAAGCTTTCTTT	CASSERVVAIMNTEAFF
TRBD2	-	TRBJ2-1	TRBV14	TGTGCCAGCAGCCAAGTCGGGGGAGGGCCCAGGAATGAGCAGTTCTTC	CASSQVGGGPRNEQFF
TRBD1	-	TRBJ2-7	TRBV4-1	TGCGCCAGCAGCCAAGGGACAGGACGGTCCTACGAGCAGTACTTC	CASSQGTGRSYEQYF
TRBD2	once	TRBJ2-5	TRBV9	TGTGCCAGCAGCGTAGAGGCGGGGGGACAAGAGACCCAGTACTTC	CASSVEAGGQETQYF
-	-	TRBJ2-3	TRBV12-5	TGTGCTAGTGGCCCTGCGGTTGGAGATACGCAGTATTTT	CASGPAVGDTQYF
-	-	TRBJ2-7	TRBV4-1	TGCGCCAGCAGCCAAGTGCTCGGCTACGAGCAGTACTTC	CASSQVLGYEQYF
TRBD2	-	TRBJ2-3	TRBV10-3	TGTGCCATCAGTGAGTCTGAACAACTAGCGGGGGTGCCCACAGATACGCAGTATTTT	CAISESEQLAGVPTDTQYF
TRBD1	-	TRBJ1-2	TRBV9	TGTGCCAGCAGCGTAGATGGGACAGCCTATGGCTACACCTTC	CASSVDGTAYGYTF
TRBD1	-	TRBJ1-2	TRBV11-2	TGTGCCAGCAGCCCCAGCCGGGACAGGGATTATGGCTACACCTTC	CASSPSRDRDYGYTF
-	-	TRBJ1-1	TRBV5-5	TGTGCCAGCAGCTTGGGGCCCGTTGAAGCTTTCTTT	CASSLGPVEAFF
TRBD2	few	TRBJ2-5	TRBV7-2	TGTGCCAGCAGCTTAGCCCTGGCACTAGCGGGGGGGCCTCCAGAGACCCAGTACTTC	CASSLALALAGGPPETQYF
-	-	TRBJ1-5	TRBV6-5	TGTGCCAGCAGTTACAGCAGGGAAGGTCAGCCCCAGCATTTT	CASSYSREGQPQHF
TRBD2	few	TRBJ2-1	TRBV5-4	TGTGCCAGCAGCCCTCCGGGACTAGAAGGGTTCGAGCAGTTCTTC	CASSPPGLEGFEQFF
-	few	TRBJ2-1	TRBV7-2	TGTGCCAGCAGCTTAGTCACCAGGTCCGGGGGCAATGAGCAGTTCTTC	CASSLVTRSGGNEQFF
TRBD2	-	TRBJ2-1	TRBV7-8	TGTGCCAGCAGAATAGCGGGGGGGCCGGGTGAGCAGTTCTTC	CASRIAGGPGEQFF
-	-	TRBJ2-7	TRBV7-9	TGTGCCAGCAGCTTAGAAGGGGCAGGGGCCGCCTACGAGCAGTACTTC	CASSLEGAGAAYEQYF
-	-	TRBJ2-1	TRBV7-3	TGTGCCAGCAGCCCCGAGGGGGGGGCCTACAATGAGCAGTTCTTC	CASSPEGGAYNEQFF
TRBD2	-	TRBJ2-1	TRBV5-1	TGCGCCAGCAGCTTGAGTCTAGCGGGAATAAATGAGCAGTTCTTC	CASSLSLAGINEQFF
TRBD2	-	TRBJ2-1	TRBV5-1	TGCGCCAGCAGGGAGTCTAGCGGGGGTTACAATGAGCAGTTCTTC	CASRESSGGYNEQFF
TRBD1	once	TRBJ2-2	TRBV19	TGTGCCAGTAGTCCCGGACAGGGGGCGGCCGGGGAGCTGTTTTTT	CASSPGQGAAGELFF
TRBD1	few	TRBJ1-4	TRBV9	TGTGCCAGCAGCGGAGGGACAGGGGGTAATGAAAAACTGTTTTTT	CASSGGTGGNEKLFF
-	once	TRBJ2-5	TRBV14	TGTGCCAGCAGCGAGCGGAGGGTTTGGGAGACCCAGTACTTC	CASSERRVWETQYF
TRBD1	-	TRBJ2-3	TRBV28	TGTGCCAGCAGCTCAGGGCAGGGGGTCACAGATACGCAGTATTTT	CASSSGQGVTDTQYF